This T cell receptor (beta chain) was sequenced for a study of Ad26.COV2.S vaccination and SARS-CoV-2 variants. As concerns this clone: No antigen is known for it.

Sample treatment: around 19 received Ad26.COV2.S at low or high dose, single or two shots; about 5 received placebo; per-sample allocation not given. Sampling occurred on day 63 after the first vaccine or placebo injection. Profiling relied on immunoSEQ multiplex PCR, and the TCRdb table lists in-frame clones only, not all of them. The sample holds over 450,000 clones, around 89% seen once. Findings and limits, study-wide: Recipients of vaccine and of placebo showed similar breadth of their non-spike TCR repertoires.

CDR1 is LNHDA, CDR2 SQIVND, per germline (reference sequence). V shed 5 bases and J shed 4 bases, with 21 bases lying between them. CDR3 length: 17 amino acids. This sample comprised peripheral blood, obtained in a trial of Ad26.COV2.S vaccine versus placebo. The sequence came from a person between 18 and 60 years old who received the Ad26.COV2.S COVID-19 vaccine or a placebo. This chain connects TRBV19 to TRBJ2-4, with unresolved D. In nucleotides, the CDR3 is TGTGCCAGTAGTTCCCACCCCGGACCGGCGGTTAAAAACATTCAGTACTTC. This codes for CASSSHPGPAVKNIQYF. The complete variable domain, with remaining parts taken from reference TRBV19 and TRBJ2-4, reads DGGITQSPKYLFRKEGQNVTLSCEQNLNHDAMYWYRQDPGQGLRLIYYSQIVNDFQKGDIAEGYSVSREKKESFPLTVTSAQKNPTAFYLCASSSHPGPAVKNIQYFGAGTRLSVL.